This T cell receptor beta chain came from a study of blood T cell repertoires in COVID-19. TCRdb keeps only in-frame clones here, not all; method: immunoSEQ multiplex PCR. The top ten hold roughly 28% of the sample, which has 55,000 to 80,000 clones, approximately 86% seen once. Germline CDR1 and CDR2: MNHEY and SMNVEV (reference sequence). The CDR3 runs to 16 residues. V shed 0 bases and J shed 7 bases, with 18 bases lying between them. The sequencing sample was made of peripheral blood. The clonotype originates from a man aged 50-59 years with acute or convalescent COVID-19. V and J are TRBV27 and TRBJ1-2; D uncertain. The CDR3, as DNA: TGTGCCAGCAGTTTATCGGGTTCGCGGGTTTTGGCTGGCTACACCTTC. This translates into CASSLSGSRVLAGYTF.